This T cell receptor beta chain came from a study of CD8 T cells in ankylosing spondylitis. Study-wide points: Blood from ankylosing spondylitis patients appeared to carry a characteristic roughly eight-variant TCR beta motif.

The germline V gene has CDR1 SEHNR and CDR2 FQNEAQ (reference sequence). The V end was cut by 4 bases, the J end by 4 bases, with 16 bases between. The CDR3 is 16 residues long. From the 5' RACE reads, TCRdb called clonotypes with MiXCR, one entry per CDR3 protein. The profile shows about 800,000 distinct CDR3 sequences, about 12% of them singletons. In the case of this clonotype: What it recognizes is unknown.

V usage is TRBV7-9 and J usage is TRBJ2-2; D possibly corresponds to TRBD2 (6 bases). This clonotype was obtained from a male donor with ankylosing spondylitis. The sequencing input was blood, either unsorted or a sorted T cell fraction (not recorded which). The CDR3 here is CASSSMAGRGTGELFF. In DNA, the CDR3 is TGTGCCAGCAGCTCCATGGCGGGGAGAGGCACCGGGGAGCTGTTTTTT.